Each of the 26 T cell receptor delta chains below was sequenced from the same sample in a study of γδ T cells in repeated Plasmodium falciparum infection. Flow sorting of PBMC yielded separate Vgamma9/Vdelta2+ and Vdelta2-negative gammadelta T cell populations for bulk repertoire analysis. With CATT, TCRdb re-called clones from the multiplex PCR reads. The sample has tens of thousands of delta-chain clones, approximately 1.7% seen once. What was sequenced was gamma-delta T cells from blood. All receptors derive from a pool of human donors (malaria-infected and uninfected, not separated).

As to this clone: A read error likely explains this, since a far larger clone differs by one base. The sample has other DNA sequences that encode this CDR3 too. The rearrangement links TRDV1 to TRDJ1; 7 nucleotides agree with TRDD3. The V and J ends lost 1 base and 4 bases, in that order; junction bases with no gene match: 45. Germline V lookup: CDR1 TSWWSYY, CDR2 QGS. The CDR3 spans 28 residues. In nucleotides, the CDR3 is TGTGCTCTTGGGGAACGAAAGGACGAAAGGGGAAAGTCCCTACGTATCCCTAGGGGGGGATGGTCGGTCGATAAACTCATCTTT. It specifies CALGERKDERGKSLRIPRGGWSVDKLIF.

This clone was seen repeatedly, ten times or more. TCRdb assigns this DNA the protein of a much larger clone, which departs from its translation at residue 3; this likely reflects a read error, and the protein shown comes from translating the DNA. This chain's CDR3 is CAPGDPESPYWGMFDKLIF. In DNA, the CDR3 is TGTGCTCCTGGGGATCCCGAATCTCCTTACTGGGGGATGTTTGATAAACTCATCTTT. V usage is TRDV1 and J usage is TRDJ1; 10 bases map to TRDD3. TCRdb carries no J gene annotation; the J gene was assigned here by matching the DNA with germline. The V gene's germline CDR1 is TSWWSYY and CDR2 QGS. The CDR3 is made up of 19 amino acids.

On this clone itself: Mismatch with germline at one junction end may stem from a read error. This chain connects TRDV1 to TRDJ1; 13 bases align to TRDD3. TCRdb supplies no J gene; here it was assigned by aligning the nucleotide sequence to germline. The CDR3 covers 20 residues. Germline-derived CDR1 and CDR2 are TSWWSYY and QGS. The CDR3 here is CSAVLPTIITGGYATDKLIF. CDR3 DNA sequence: TGCTCTGCGGTCCTTCCTACGATAATAACTGGGGGATACGCAACTGATAAACTCATCTTT.

There are a few counts of this clone. The protein TCRdb gives is from a much larger clone and does not agree with this DNA's translation at residue 5, likely a read error; the protein shown here comes from the DNA. The gene calls are TRDV3 and TRDJ1, with 9 bases that match TRDD3. The CDR3 totals 13 residues. Germline V gene data show CDR1 as TVYSNPD and CDR2 as GDNSRS (reference sequence). V gave up 2 bases and J gave up 3 bases; unmatched junction bases: 4. The CDR3 bases are TGTGCCTTTTACCGGGGGATACCCGATAAACTCATCTTT. Its protein is CAFYRGIPDKLIF.

This clone has at least ten counts. A read error likely explains this, since a far larger clone differs by one base. The sample holds other DNA sequences that translate to the same CDR3. V and J are TRDV1 and TRDJ1, with 7 bases lining up with TRDD3. Germline V gene sequence: CDR1 TSWWSYY, CDR2 QGS. CDR3 length equals 18 residues. This CDR3 is CALGELTGSGYGADKLIF. As DNA, the CDR3 is TGTGCTCTTGGGGAACTAACGGGTTCAGGATACGGAGCCGATAAACTCATCTTC.

Worth noting for this clone: Translating this DNA gives a protein that differs at residue 18 from the TCRdb one, which belongs to a much larger clone; a read error is likely, and the protein shown is this translation. This chain connects TRDV1 to TRDJ1; 10 positions match TRDD3. Germline-derived CDR1 and CDR2 are TSWWSYY and QGS. This CDR3 spans 21 amino acids. Germline trimming cut 0 bases from V and 9 bases from J; bases unmatched to any gene: 25. The CDR3 nucleotides read TGTGCTCTTGGGGAACTATGTGGGTGCCTGGGGGATATAGGGCGGGGGCATGAACTCATCTTT. Amino acids: CALGELCGCLGDIGRGHELIF.

Concerning this clone: The protein TCRdb gives is from a much larger clone and does not agree with this DNA's translation at residue 3, likely a read error; the protein shown here comes from the DNA. The chain recombines TRDV2 with TRDJ1; D is undetermined. TCRdb offers no J gene call, so here the DNA was matched to germline to obtain one. Per the germline V gene, CDR1 is GEAIGNYY and CDR2 is EKD. The CDR3 is 14 residues long. This chain's CDR3 is CARDTAGRRDKLIF. As DNA, the CDR3 is TGTGCCCGTGACACCGCAGGGCGGAGGGATAAACTCATCTTT.

This clone was seen a few times. With only one base between it and a far larger clone, this is likely a read error. Different DNA sequences within this sample yield the same CDR3. V and J are TRDV2 and TRDJ3; D unresolved. No J segment appears in TCRdb, so it was assigned here by matching the sequence to germline. The V end was cut by 3 bases, the J end by 0 bases, with 65 bases between. CDR1 GEAIGNYY and CDR2 EKD come from the germline V gene. This CDR3 has 35 amino acids. CDR3 bases: TGTGCCTGTGACCCCCCGCGGTTGTGCCACGGCAAAGAATACACCTTGGCCAGGATTCTGTGGATCCAATCCATTAGCTCCTGGGACACCCGACAGATGTTTTTC. It translates to CACDPPRLCHGKEYTLARILWIQSISSWDTRQMFF.

For this clone: The amino acid sequence in TCRdb belongs to a much larger clone and departs from this DNA's translation at residue 19, likely a sequencing read error; the sequence shown is translated from the DNA. This rearrangement joins TRDV1 to TRDJ1; 11 positions agree with TRDD3. Because TCRdb records no J gene, it was assigned here through a match of the DNA to germline. The CDR3 has 23 residues. Germline-derived CDR1 and CDR2 are TSWWSYY and QGS. Unmatched junction bases numbered 33, after V lost 5 bases and J lost 7 bases. The CDR3, as DNA: TGTGCTCTTGGGAGACCGACTACCTACTCAAGGATCTGGGGGATACACCAAGAGAGTAAACTCATCTTT. It specifies CALGRPTTYSRIWGIHQESKLIF.

In regard to this clone: A far larger clone is one base from this, pointing to a likely read error. Other DNA sequences in this specimen translate into the identical CDR3. The V gene is TRDV1, the J gene TRDJ1, with TRDD3 matching over 12 bases. Since TCRdb gives no J gene, matching the DNA to germline was used here to assign it. The length of the CDR3 is 23 residues. The ends lost 4 bases at V and 1 base at J; junction bases unmatched: 25. Per germline, CDR1 TSWWSYY and CDR2 QGS. The DNA of the CDR3 is TGTGCTCTTGGGGCTCCTCCTACGGGCATACTGGGGGATACCAATCTTTGCACCGATAAACTCATCTTT. Residues: CALGAPPTGILGDTNLCTDKLIF.

This clone appeared a few times. A far larger clone is only one base removed, so a read error is likely. The same CDR3 arises from other DNA sequences in this sample as well. The chain recombines TRDV2 with TRDJ1; TRDD3 is a possible D gene (6 bases). This CDR3 contains 17 residues. With 0 bases removed from V and 7 bases from J, the gap between germline ends came to 23 bases. The V gene's germline CDR1 is GEAIGNYY and CDR2 EKD. CDR3 nucleotides: TGTGCCTGTGACACCCGTGTTGACACTGGGTGCGAGTGTAAACTCATCTTT. Amino acids: CACDTRVDTGCECKLIF.

This clone was seen ten or more times. The protein TCRdb gives is from a much larger clone and does not agree with this DNA's translation at residue 13, likely a read error; the protein shown here comes from the DNA. The chain employs TRDV1 and TRDJ1; 12 nucleotides line up with TRDD3. Germline V gene data show CDR1 as TSWWSYY and CDR2 as QGS. This CDR3 contains 16 residues. This chain's CDR3 is CALGNNWGIHVDELIF. CDR3 sequence (DNA): TGTGCTCTTGGGAATAACTGGGGGATACACGTCGATGAACTCATCTTT.

The table lists this clone with many counts. This likely stems from a read error, as it lies one base from a far larger clone. The identical CDR3 is also encoded by other nucleotide sequences in the sample. V is TRDV1 and J is TRDJ1; 13 nucleotides match TRDD3. CDR3 size: 22 residues. Germline V gene lookup returns CDR1 TSWWSYY and CDR2 QGS. CDR3: CALGELGSSRTGGYVDTDKLIF. In DNA form, the CDR3 reads TGTGCTCTCGGGGAACTGGGATCAAGTCGTACTGGGGGATACGTCGACACCGATAAACTCATCTTT.

This clone was detected ten times or more. Only one base separates this from a far larger clonotype, so it likely reflects a read error. This CDR3 is also generated by other DNA sequences in the sample. The chain links TRDV1 to TRDJ1; tentatively, D is TRDD3 (5 bases). The CDR3 contains 16 residues. Germline V gene lookup returns CDR1 TSWWSYY and CDR2 QGS. The CDR3 here is CALGEPRWTNTDKLIF. Here the CDR3 DNA reads TGTGCTCTCGGGGAACCGAGATGGACAAACACCGATAAACTCATCTTT.

The sample holds a few counts of this clone. The amino acid sequence in TCRdb belongs to a much larger clone and departs from this DNA's translation at residue 12, likely a sequencing read error; the sequence shown is translated from the DNA. The CDR3 loop reads CAFRLINLRGIDHSFLLAAQLFF. In DNA, the CDR3 is TGTGCCTTCCGACTAATCAATTTGAGGGGGATTGACCACTCCTTCCTCCTGGCAGCACAACTCTTCTTT. The genes are TRDV3 and TRDJ2, with D perhaps assigned TRDD2 or TRDD3 (7 bases each). Germline matching of the DNA provided the J gene here, since TCRdb leaves it blank. CDR3 length equals 23 residues. The germline V gene encodes CDR1 TVYSNPD and CDR2 GDNSRS (reference sequence). Trimming stripped 3 bases from V and 6 bases from J, with 44 bases between.

Only a few counts were recorded for this clone. TCRdb records a much larger clone's protein for this DNA, with a difference at residues 4 and 13 that likely arises from a read error; the protein given is the translation of the DNA. This chain links TRDV1 with TRDJ1; TRDD3 matches at 10 bases. This CDR3 contains 21 residues. Germline V gene sequence: CDR1 TSWWSYY, CDR2 QGS. V lost 7 bases, J lost 4 bases, and 27 bases stayed unmatched. This CDR3 reads CALVDTRGYWGIARDDDKLIF. CDR3 bases: TGTGCTCTTGTGGATACTAGGGGGTACTGGGGGATCGCGCGGGATGACGATAAACTCATCTTT.

Only a few counts were recorded for this clone. A read error is likely here: a far larger clone is one base away. Distinct nucleotide sequences in the sample also encode this CDR3. The V call is TRDV2, the J call TRDJ1; no clear D gene. No J segment appears in TCRdb, so it was assigned here by matching the sequence to germline. This CDR3 is 14 amino acids long. Germline values: CDR1 GEAIGNYY, CDR2 EKD. V lost 3 bases and J lost 3, with 13 bases in between. The CDR3 DNA follows: TGTGCCTGTGACTTTCCCTCTCTGCCCGATAAACTCATCTTT. It codes for CACDFPSLPDKLIF.

The chain links TRDV2 to TRDJ1, with a weak D call TRDD3 (6 bases). Matching the DNA to germline supplied the J gene, which TCRdb does not give. Trimming stripped 0 bases from V and 0 bases from J, with 19 bases between. The CDR3 runs 18 residues. CDR1 is GEAIGNYY, CDR2 EKD, per germline. The CDR3 region has the DNA TGTGCCTGTGACACCCTTGGGGGGGGGGGCATGTACACCGATAAACTCATCTTT. This sequence encodes CACDTLGGGGMYTDKLIF.

With respect to this clone: The TCRdb protein comes from a much larger clone and disagrees with this DNA's translation at residue 6, likely due to a read error; the protein given here is derived from the DNA. The V call is TRDV1, the J call TRDJ1, with 9 bases fitting TRDD3. CDR3 length: 22 residues. The V gene's germline CDR1 is TSWWSYY and CDR2 QGS. CDR3 in amino acids: CALGERGLKRGRGIPYTDKLIF. Here the CDR3 DNA reads TGTGCTCTTGGGGAACGGGGATTAAAGCGAGGGAGGGGGATACCGTACACCGATAAGCTCATCTTT.

This clone occurred a few times. The amino acid sequence in TCRdb belongs to a much larger clone and departs from this DNA's translation at residue 19, likely a sequencing read error; the sequence shown is translated from the DNA. The J gene has no call, while the V gene is TRDV1; the table names TRDD3, a call not compared with the DNA. The CDR3 is 22 amino acids. Germline CDR1 and CDR2: TSWWSYY and QGS. The CDR3 is CALGEPRRRDTRTPFHSDEVIF. CDR3 in DNA: TGTGCTCTTGGGGAACCTCGGAGAAGAGATACGCGGACACCATTCCACAGCGATGAAGTCATCTTT.

Here the CDR3 DNA reads TGTGCTCTTGGGGAAGCCTACCCCCACTGGGGGATACCACGGAAACTCATCTTT. Translated, it gives CALGEAYPHWGIPRKLIF. The rearrangement links TRDV1 to TRDJ1; TRDD3 matches 12 bases. The J gene, missing from TCRdb, was assigned here through DNA to germline matching. CDR3 length equals 18 residues. V shed 2 bases, J shed 8 bases, and the junction held 15 bases outside the gene matches. Germline lookup yields CDR1 TSWWSYY and CDR2 QGS.

In its sample, this clone was seen a few times. TCRdb's protein for this DNA is that of a much larger clone and differs from the translation at residue 5, likely a read error; the protein shown is the DNA translation. The chain uses TRDV1 and TRDJ1, with 8 bases aligning to TRDD3. TCRdb leaves out the J gene; it was filled in here by matching the DNA to germline. The CDR3 contains 20 residues. The V and J ends lost 5 bases and 0 bases, in that order; junction bases with no gene match: 20. Germline lookup yields CDR1 TSWWSYY and CDR2 QGS. This chain's CDR3 is CALGKLLWGTSLKYTDKLIF. The CDR3 coding sequence is TGTGCTCTTGGGAAGTTACTCTGGGGGACGAGTTTAAAGTACACCGATAAACTCATCTTT.

There are many counts of this clone. TCRdb attributes to this sequence the protein of a much larger clone, which differs from the DNA translation at residue 7; a read error is likely, and the protein displayed is translated from the DNA. This chain links TRDV3 with TRDJ1; 9 bases align to TRDD3. CDR1 is TVYSNPD and CDR2 is GDNSRS in the germline V gene (reference sequence). This CDR3 spans 17 amino acids. The trim removed 4 bases at V and 2 bases at J, leaving 17 bases unmatched. CDR3 DNA sequence: TGTGCCTCCCCCCGTGGATTTTACTGGGGGAAGACCGATAAACTCATCTTT. It codes for CASPRGFYWGKTDKLIF.

Relative to its sample, this clone is medium-sized. Other DNA sequences of this sample code for an identical CDR3. This sequence joins TRDV1 and TRDJ1, with 13 bases identical to TRDD3. Per germline, CDR1 TSWWSYY and CDR2 QGS. V dropped 1 base and J dropped 5; count of bases not matched to a gene: 16. CDR3 length: 20 residues. CDR3 coding DNA: TGTGCTCTTGGGGAACCCTACCCAAACCTCTACTGGGGGATACGAGATAAACTCATCTTT. Its protein product is CALGEPYPNLYWGIRDKLIF.

This clone appeared many times. Given a far larger clone just one base away, this is likely a sequencing read error. This rearrangement joins TRDV2 to TRDJ1; D not resolved. The J gene is absent in TCRdb and was assigned here via DNA matching to germline. CDR3 length: 14 amino acids. Germline lookup yields CDR1 GEAIGNYY and CDR2 EKD. The CDR3 protein is CACDSLLNTDKLIF. The CDR3 DNA reads TGTGCTTGTGACTCCTTACTTAACACCGATAAACTCATCTTT.

In regard to this clone: TCRdb has a much larger clone's protein, which differs at residue 12 from the translation of this DNA, likely because of a read error; what is shown is the protein translated from the DNA. The CDR3 loop reads CALGELWTPRLTF. The DNA of the CDR3 is TGTGCTCTTGGGGAACTATGGACCCCCCGACTCACCTTT. The chain combines TRDV1 with TRDJ1; the D is unclear. Germline CDR1 TSWWSYY, CDR2 QGS. The CDR3 totals 13 residues.